This TCR beta chain emerged from a study of early stage breast cancer tumors. Findings and caveats of the study: Compared with adjacent normal breast, tumors showed around 2.5-fold denser, more clonal T cells. Enriched TCRB sequences shared across patients were mostly commonly generated sequences.

As concerns this clone: The antigen is unknown.

Blood replicates held 0.5 ug DNA, tumor or normal breast approximately 1.5 ug, two each. Measured with immunoSEQ multiplex PCR; TCRdb has only the in-frame clones, and not every one. The table lists more than 65,000 clones, around 80% of them singletons. The CDR3 consists of 13 residues. Germline V CDR1 and CDR2: SGHKS, YYEKEE (reference sequence). Deletions cut 0 bases from V and 4 bases from J, with 7 bases between. Sequencing was done on a sample of blood. The source of this sequence is a person aged 40 to 49 with breast cancer. The rearrangement joins TRBV5-5 to TRBJ1-2; D not certain. CDR3 in DNA: TGTGCCAGCAGCTTGGCCGGTATCTATGGCTACACCTTC. This codes for CASSLAGIYGYTF.